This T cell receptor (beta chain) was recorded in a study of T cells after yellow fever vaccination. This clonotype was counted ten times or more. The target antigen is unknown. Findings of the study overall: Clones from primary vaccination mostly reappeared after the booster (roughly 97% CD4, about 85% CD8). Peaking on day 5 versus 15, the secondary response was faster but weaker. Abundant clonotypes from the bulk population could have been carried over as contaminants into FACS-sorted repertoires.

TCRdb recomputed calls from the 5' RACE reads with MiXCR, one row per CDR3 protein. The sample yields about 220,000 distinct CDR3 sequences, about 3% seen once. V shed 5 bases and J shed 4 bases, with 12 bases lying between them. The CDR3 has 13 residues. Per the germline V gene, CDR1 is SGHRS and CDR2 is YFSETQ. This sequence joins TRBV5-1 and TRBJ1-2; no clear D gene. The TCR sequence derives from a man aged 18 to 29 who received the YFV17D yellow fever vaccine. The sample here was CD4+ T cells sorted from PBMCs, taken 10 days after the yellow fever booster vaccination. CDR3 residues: CASSPDGRYGYTF. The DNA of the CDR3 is TGCGCCAGCAGTCCAGACGGTCGCTATGGCTACACCTTC.